This T cell receptor (beta chain) was recorded in a study of shared clonotypes between healthy human individuals. The assay was immunoSEQ multiplex PCR, and TCRdb's table has in-frame clones only and misses some. The table includes more than 500,000 clones, approximately 94% detected once. Germline CDR1 reads SGHDT; CDR2 reads YYEEEE. The CDR3 spans 19 residues. Trimming left V 4 bases short and J 1 base short, with 21 bases between. The sample taken for sequencing was naive CD4+ T cells sorted from blood. Subset in this sample: CD45RA+ positively selected. The chain combines TRBV5-6 with TRBJ2-6; D possibly matches TRBD1 or TRBD2 (5 bases each). The clonotype was recovered from a woman aged 25-40 years in good health. CDR3 DNA: TGTGCCAGCAGCGCTCGGCTGGCAGGGACGACATCTGGGGCCAACGTCCTGACTTTC. Encoded protein: CASSARLAGTTSGANVLTF.